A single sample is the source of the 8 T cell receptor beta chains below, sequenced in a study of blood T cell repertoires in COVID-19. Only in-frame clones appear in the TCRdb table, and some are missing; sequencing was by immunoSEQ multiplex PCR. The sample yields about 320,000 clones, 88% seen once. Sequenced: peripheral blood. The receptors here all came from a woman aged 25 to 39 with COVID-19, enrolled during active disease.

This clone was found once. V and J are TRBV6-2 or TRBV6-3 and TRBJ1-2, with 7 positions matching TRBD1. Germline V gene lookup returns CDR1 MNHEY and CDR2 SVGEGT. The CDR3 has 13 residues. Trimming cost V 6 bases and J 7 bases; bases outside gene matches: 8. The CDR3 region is CASSPGTVVGYTF. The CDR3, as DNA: TGTGCCAGCAGCCCCGGGACAGTCGTTGGCTACACCTTC.

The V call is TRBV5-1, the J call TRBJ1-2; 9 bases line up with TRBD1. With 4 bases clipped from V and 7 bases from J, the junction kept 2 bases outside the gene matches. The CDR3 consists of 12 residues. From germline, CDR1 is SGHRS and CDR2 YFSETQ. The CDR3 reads CASSTQGAGYTF. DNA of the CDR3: TGCGCCAGCAGCACACAGGGGGCTGGCTACACCTTC.

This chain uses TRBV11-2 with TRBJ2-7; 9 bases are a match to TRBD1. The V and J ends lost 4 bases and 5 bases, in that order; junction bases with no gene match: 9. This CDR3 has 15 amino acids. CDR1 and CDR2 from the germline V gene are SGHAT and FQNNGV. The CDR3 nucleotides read TGTGCCAGCAGCTCCCCGGGACAGGGTTTCGACGAGCAGTACTTC. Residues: CASSSPGQGFDEQYF.

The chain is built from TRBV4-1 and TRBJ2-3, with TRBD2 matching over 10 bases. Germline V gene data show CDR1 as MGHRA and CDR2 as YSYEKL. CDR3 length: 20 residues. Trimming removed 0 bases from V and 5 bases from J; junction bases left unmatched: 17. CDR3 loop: CASSQDTLLRAGGLVDTQYF. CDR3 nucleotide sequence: TGCGCCAGCAGCCAAGATACTCTCCTGAGAGCGGGGGGGCTTGTAGATACGCAGTATTTT.

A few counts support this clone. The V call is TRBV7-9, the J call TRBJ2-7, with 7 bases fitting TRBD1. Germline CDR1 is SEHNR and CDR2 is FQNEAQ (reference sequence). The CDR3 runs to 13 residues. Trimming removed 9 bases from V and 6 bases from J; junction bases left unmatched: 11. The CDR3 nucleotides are TGTGCCAGTATCAAAACAGGGGATAGCGAGCAGTACTTC. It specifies CASIKTGDSEQYF. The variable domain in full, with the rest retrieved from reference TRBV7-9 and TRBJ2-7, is DTGVSQNPRHKITKRGQNVTFRCDPISEHNRLYWYRQTLGQGPEFLTYFQNEAQLEKSRLLSDRFSAERPKGSFSTLEIQRTEQGDSAMYLCASIKTGDSEQYFGPGTRLTVT.

Here the CDR3 DNA reads TGTGCCAGCAGTCAGGAGGACAGAAGCACAGATACGCAGTATTTT. This sequence encodes CASSQEDRSTDTQYF. The chain recombines TRBV6-5 with TRBJ2-3, with a possible D match to TRBD1 (6 bases). In germline, CDR1 is MNHEY, CDR2 SVGAGI. V gave up 5 bases and J gave up 0 bases, with 12 bases separating them. This CDR3 comprises 15 residues.

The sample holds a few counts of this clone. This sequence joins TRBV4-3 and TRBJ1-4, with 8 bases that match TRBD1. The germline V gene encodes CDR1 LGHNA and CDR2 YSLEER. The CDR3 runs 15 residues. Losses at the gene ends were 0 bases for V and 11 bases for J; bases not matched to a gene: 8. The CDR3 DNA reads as TGCGCCAGCAGCCAAGAGCCGGACAGGGTCCCGAAACTGTTTTTT. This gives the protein CASSQEPDRVPKLFF.

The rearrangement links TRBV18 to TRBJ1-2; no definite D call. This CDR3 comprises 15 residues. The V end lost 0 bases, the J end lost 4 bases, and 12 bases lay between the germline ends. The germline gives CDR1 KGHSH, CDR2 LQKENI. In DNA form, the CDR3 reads TGTGCCAGCTCACCACCCGGCGGGCCGGGCTATGGCTACACCTTC. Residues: CASSPPGGPGYGYTF.